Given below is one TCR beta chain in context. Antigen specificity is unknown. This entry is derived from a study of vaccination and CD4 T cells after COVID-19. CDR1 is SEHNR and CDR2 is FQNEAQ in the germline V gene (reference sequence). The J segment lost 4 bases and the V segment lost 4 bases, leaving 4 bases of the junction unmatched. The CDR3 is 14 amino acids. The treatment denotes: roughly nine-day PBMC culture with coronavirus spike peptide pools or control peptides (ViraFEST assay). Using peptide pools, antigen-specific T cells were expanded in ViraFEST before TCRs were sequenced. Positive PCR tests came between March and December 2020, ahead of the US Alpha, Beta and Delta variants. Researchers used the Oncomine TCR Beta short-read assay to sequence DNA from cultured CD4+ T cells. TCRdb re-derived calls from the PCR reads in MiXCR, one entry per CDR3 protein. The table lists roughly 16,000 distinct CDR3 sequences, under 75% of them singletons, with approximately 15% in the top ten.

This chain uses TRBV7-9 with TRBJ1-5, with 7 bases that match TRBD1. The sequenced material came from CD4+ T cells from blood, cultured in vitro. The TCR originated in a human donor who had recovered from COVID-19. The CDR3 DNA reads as TGTGCCAGCAGCTGGGACAGCGGAAATCAGCCCCAGCATTTT. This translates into CASSWDSGNQPQHF.